These 18 T cell receptor beta chains came from one sample sequenced in a study of response to subunit inactivated influenza vaccine. TCRdb passed the RT-PCR reads through MiXCR, listing each CDR3 protein once. The sample lists about half a million distinct CDR3 sequences, approximately 11% seen once, with approximately 12% in the top ten. This sample comprised PBMCs from blood, obtained about 40 days after vaccination. Receptors were obtained from a man aged 50 to 60 who received an inactivated influenza vaccine.

The V call is TRBV7-9, the J call TRBJ2-7; tentatively, D is TRBD1 or TRBD2 (5 bases each). Germline V gene data show CDR1 as SEHNR and CDR2 as FQNEAQ (reference sequence). The CDR3 has 14 residues. Trimming removed 1 base at V and 5 bases at J, with 12 bases between. The CDR3 spells CASSLGGGENEQYF. CDR3 nucleotide sequence: TGTGCCAGCAGCTTAGGTGGGGGTGAAAACGAGCAGTACTTC.

This clonotype was counted a few times. The chain links TRBV20-1 to TRBJ2-2; 7 nucleotides agree with TRBD2. After removal of 6 bases from V and 4 bases from J, the junction contained 5 bases not matched to a gene. The CDR3 loop spans 13 amino acids. In germline, CDR1 is DFQATT, CDR2 SNEGSKA (reference sequence). CDR3 residues: CSAHLAATGELFF. DNA of the CDR3: TGCAGTGCGCACCTAGCGGCCACCGGGGAGCTGTTTTTT.

At least ten counts were recorded for this clonotype. This chain connects TRBV12-3 or TRBV12-4 to TRBJ2-1, with no clear D. CDR3 length: 12 amino acids. V dropped 5 bases and J dropped 12 bases, with 14 bases sitting between them. The CDR3 loop is CASSTPVEVQFF. Written as DNA, the CDR3 is TGTGCCAGCAGTACGCCCGTTGAGGTGCAGTTCTTC.

Only a few counts were recorded for this clonotype. This chain connects TRBV11-2 to TRBJ1-6; D not certain. V lost 6 bases and J lost 5, with 11 bases in between. The CDR3 is made up of 14 amino acids. Germline V CDR1 and CDR2: SGHAT, FQNNGV. The CDR3 DNA follows: TGTGCCAGCAGAAGGACGGAGCATAATTCACCCCTCCACTTT. It specifies CASRRTEHNSPLHF.

This clonotype came up many times. The chain has TRBV5-6 and TRBJ2-7; D may correspond to TRBD1 or TRBD2 (5 bases each). The CDR3 runs to 14 residues. V was trimmed by 4 bases and J by 4 bases, leaving 15 bases between them. Germline CDR1 reads SGHDT; CDR2 reads YYEEEE. The CDR3: CASSDGTGYYEQYF. The CDR3 region has the DNA TGTGCCAGCAGCGACGGGACGGGGTATTACGAGCAGTACTTC.

This clonotype was seen at least ten times. V gene TRBV7-2 combines with J gene TRBJ2-4; D perhaps matches TRBD2 (5 bases). The CDR3 contains 17 residues. V lost 1 base to trimming and J lost 1 base, with 14 bases between them. Germline loops: CDR1 SGHTA, CDR2 FQGNSA. CDR3 nucleotide sequence: TGTGCCAGCAGCTTAGGGACTCTCTCTTGGGCCAAAAACATTCAGTACTTC. Translated: CASSLGTLSWAKNIQYF.

This clonotype was counted at least ten times. CDR3 region: CASSNRLGSYEQYF. The CDR3 DNA follows: TGTGCCAGCAGTAACCGGCTAGGGTCCTACGAGCAGTACTTC. The rearrangement links TRBV12-3 or TRBV12-4 to TRBJ2-7, with D unresolved. The CDR3 is 14 residues long. The ends were cut back, 5 bases at V and 1 base at J, with 12 bases in the middle.

This CDR3 reads CASSLSVAGGAQYF. The CDR3 bases are TGTGCCAGCAGTTTATCGGTGGCGGGGGGGGCCCAGTACTTC. The chain employs TRBV27 and TRBJ2-5, with 9 bases identical to TRBD2. Germline V gene sequence: CDR1 MNHEY, CDR2 SMNVEV (reference sequence). J lost 9 bases, V lost 0 bases, and 5 bases had no gene match. The CDR3 contains 14 residues.

This clonotype was seen ten or more times. V gene TRBV7-9 combines with J gene TRBJ2-3; D unresolved. The germline V gene encodes CDR1 SEHNR and CDR2 FQNEAQ (reference sequence). Trimming pared 4 bases from V and 0 bases from J, leaving 14 bases between. This CDR3 comprises 16 residues. The CDR3: CASSSGLHYSTDTQYF. Written as DNA, the CDR3 is TGTGCCAGCAGCTCCGGATTGCACTATAGCACAGATACGCAGTATTTT. The whole variable domain, filled in from reference TRBV7-9 and TRBJ2-3, reads DTGVSQNPRHKITKRGQNVTFRCDPISEHNRLYWYRQTLGQGPEFLTYFQNEAQLEKSRLLSDRFSAERPKGSFSTLEIQRTEQGDSAMYLCASSSGLHYSTDTQYFGPGTRLTVL.

This clonotype was detected once. The chain has TRBV5-1 and TRBJ1-4, with 10 bases that match TRBD1. V shed 5 bases, J shed 8 bases, and the junction held 15 bases outside the gene matches. There are 17 residues in the CDR3. CDR1 is SGHRS, CDR2 YFSETQ, per germline. CDR3 region: CASSRVHLGQGGEKLFF. DNA of the CDR3: TGCGCCAGCAGTCGAGTACACCTTGGACAGGGGGGCGAAAAACTGTTTTTT.

This clonotype was counted at least ten times. The CDR3 nucleotides read TGCAGCGTCGCTGGACTAGCCCGGGAGCAGTACTTC. Protein product: CSVAGLAREQYF. This chain joins TRBV29-1 and TRBJ2-7; the match to TRBD2 covers 8 bases. The CDR3 length is 12 residues. Germline V CDR1 and CDR2: SQVTM, ANQGSEA. The junction had 8 bases not matched to a gene; V was cut back by 6 bases and J by 7 bases.

This clonotype appeared many times. J is TRBJ1-1 and V is TRBV5-6; D not certain. The CDR3 spans 15 residues. The V end was cut by 1 base, the J end by 1 base, with 11 bases between. Germline CDR1 and CDR2: SGHDT and YYEEEE. This chain's CDR3 is CASSLSPPENTEAFF. The CDR3 DNA sequence: TGTGCCAGCAGCTTGTCTCCTCCGGAGAACACTGAAGCTTTCTTT.

This clonotype was seen ten or more times. The chain employs TRBV11-2 and TRBJ2-7, with D perhaps given as TRBD1 or TRBD2 (6 bases each). The germline V and J ends were trimmed by 5 bases and 1 base, with 24 bases remaining between them. Germline loops: CDR1 SGHAT, CDR2 FQNNGV. The CDR3 contains 18 residues. The CDR3 DNA is TGTGCCAGCAGCCCCCTTGGGGGGCGTACTTCTCCTTCCTACGAGCAGTACTTC. This gives the protein CASSPLGGRTSPSYEQYF.

This clonotype was counted once. This chain connects TRBV4-2 to TRBJ2-1; 8 nucleotides line up with TRBD1. There are 16 residues in the CDR3. Looked up from germline, CDR1 is LGHNA and CDR2 is YNFKEQ. V lost 0 bases to trimming and J lost 2 bases; unmatched junction nucleotides: 3. CDR3 sequence (DNA): TGTGCCAGCAGCCAAGACCGGGACAGGACCTACAATGAGCAGTTCTTC. Its translation is CASSQDRDRTYNEQFF.

Only a few counts were recorded for this clonotype. As DNA, the CDR3 is TGTGCCAGCAGTTTGAGTAGCGGGAGGGAAGAGCAGTACTTC. This translates into CASSLSSGREEQYF. The chain recombines TRBV12-3 or TRBV12-4 with TRBJ2-7; 11 bases align to TRBD2. There are 14 residues in the CDR3. Germline trimming cut 3 bases from V and 7 bases from J; bases unmatched to any gene: 5.

This clonotype was detected many times. The V call is TRBV6-1, the J call TRBJ2-5; D is undetermined. The germline V gene encodes CDR1 MNHNS and CDR2 SASEGT. The CDR3 length is 13 residues. Trimming took 6 bases from V and 5 from J, leaving 13 bases between them. CDR3 bases: TGTGCCAGCAGCCGGGCGTTAAGGGAGACCCAGTACTTC. Amino acid sequence: CASSRALRETQYF.

The genes are TRBV7-7 and TRBJ2-5; 10 bases fit TRBD1. Germline CDR1 is SSHAT and CDR2 is FNYEAQ (reference sequence). This CDR3 spans 15 amino acids. Here the CDR3 reads CATSPGQGWGETQYF. DNA for the CDR3: TGTGCTACGAGCCCGGGACAGGGGTGGGGAGAGACCCAGTACTTC.

The chain uses TRBV2 and TRBJ2-7; D not certain. The CDR3 loop spans 15 amino acids. V gave up 6 bases and J gave up 2 bases, with 17 bases separating them. The germline CDR1 and CDR2 sequences are SNHLY and FYNNEI. In DNA form, the CDR3 reads TGTGCCAGCAGGACTGGCAGGATCGATACCTACGAGCAGTACTTC. This codes for CASRTGRIDTYEQYF.